This T cell receptor (beta chain) originates from a study of beta chain features in type 1 diabetes. At the level of the study: In age, gender and cell yields, patients were similar to healthy donors. Across all samples, roughly 100,000,000 sorted cells were examined.

Study results and limitations: Sampled from patients, naive, central memory and Treg TCRB repertoires appeared more similar than those sampled from healthy donors. Type 1 diabetes patients showed a moderate but significant shortening of TCRB CDR3s in all four CD4+ subsets. Whether TCRB rearrangement is influenced by HLA type went unresolved here.

CDR1 GTSNPN and CDR2 SVGIG come from the germline V gene (reference sequence). Trimming shortened V by 8 bases and J by 0 bases, and 10 bases separated the two germline ends. The CDR3 is 12 amino acids. A note on this clone: The antigen is not known.

The sequenced template was cDNA made from the entire isolated RNA. Measured with immunoSEQ multiplex PCR; TCRdb has only the in-frame clones, and not every one. The sample yields 160,000 or so clones, 63% seen once. Sequencing was performed on naive CD4+ T cells from blood. This TCR was recovered from a young man with type 1 diabetes. The chain couples TRBV30 to TRBJ2-5; unclear D gene. The CDR3, as DNA: TGTGCCCCTGACTCGGACCAAGAGACCCAGTACTTC. Amino acid sequence: CAPDSDQETQYF.